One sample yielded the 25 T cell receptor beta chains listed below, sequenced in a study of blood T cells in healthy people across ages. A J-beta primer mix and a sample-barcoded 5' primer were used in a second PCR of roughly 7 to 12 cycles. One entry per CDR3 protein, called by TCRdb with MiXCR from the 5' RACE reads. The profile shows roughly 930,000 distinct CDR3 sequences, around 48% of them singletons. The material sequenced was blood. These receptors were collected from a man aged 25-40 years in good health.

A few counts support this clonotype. The CDR3 coding sequence is TGTGCCAGCAGTGAAAATACCCCTTGGGGCAATCAGCCCCAGCATTTT. Its translation: CASSENTPWGNQPQHF. The chain recombines TRBV6-1 with TRBJ1-5; D not resolved. This CDR3 contains 16 residues. CDR1 MNHNS and CDR2 SASEGT come from the germline V gene. Trimming took 2 bases from V and 2 from J, leaving 13 bases between them.

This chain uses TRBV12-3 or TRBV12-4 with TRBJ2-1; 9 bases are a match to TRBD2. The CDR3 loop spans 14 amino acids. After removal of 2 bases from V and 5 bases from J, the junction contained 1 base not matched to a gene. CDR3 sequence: CASSLLAGNNEQFF. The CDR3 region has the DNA TGTGCCAGCAGTTTACTAGCGGGGAACAATGAGCAGTTCTTC.

The CDR3 loop reads CASSEPGQIYGYTF. DNA for the CDR3: TGTGCCAGCAGTGAACCGGGACAGATCTATGGCTACACCTTC. The chain couples TRBV6-5 to TRBJ1-2, with TRBD1 matching 7 bases. The CDR3 covers 14 residues. V trimming: 5 bases; J trimming: 4 bases; junction bases outside the gene matches: 7. Looked up from germline, CDR1 is MNHEY and CDR2 is SVGAGI.

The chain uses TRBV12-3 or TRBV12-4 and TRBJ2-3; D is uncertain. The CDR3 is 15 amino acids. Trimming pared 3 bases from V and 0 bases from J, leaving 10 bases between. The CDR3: CASSLAAPSTDTQYF. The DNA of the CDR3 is TGTGCCAGCAGTTTGGCGGCCCCAAGCACAGATACGCAGTATTTT.

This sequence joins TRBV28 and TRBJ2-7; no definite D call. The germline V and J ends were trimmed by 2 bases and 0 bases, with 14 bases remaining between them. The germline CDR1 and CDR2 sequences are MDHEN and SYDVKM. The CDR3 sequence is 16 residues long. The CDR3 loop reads CASSLRAQVLSYEQYF. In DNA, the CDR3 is TGTGCCAGCAGTTTAAGGGCGCAGGTCCTCTCCTACGAGCAGTACTTC.

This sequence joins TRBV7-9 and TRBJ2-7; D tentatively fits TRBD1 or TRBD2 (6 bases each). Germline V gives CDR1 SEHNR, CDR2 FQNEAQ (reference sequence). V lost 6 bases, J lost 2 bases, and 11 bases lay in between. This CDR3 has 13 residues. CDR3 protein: CASRFGGTYEQYF. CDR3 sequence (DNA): TGTGCCAGCAGATTCGGGGGCACCTACGAGCAGTACTTC.

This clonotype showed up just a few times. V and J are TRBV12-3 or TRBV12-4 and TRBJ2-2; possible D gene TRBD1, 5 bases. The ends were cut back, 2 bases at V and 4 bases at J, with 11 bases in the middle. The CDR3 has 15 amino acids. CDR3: CASSLLGQGTGELFF. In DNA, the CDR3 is TGTGCCAGCAGTTTATTGGGGCAGGGCACCGGGGAGCTGTTTTTT.

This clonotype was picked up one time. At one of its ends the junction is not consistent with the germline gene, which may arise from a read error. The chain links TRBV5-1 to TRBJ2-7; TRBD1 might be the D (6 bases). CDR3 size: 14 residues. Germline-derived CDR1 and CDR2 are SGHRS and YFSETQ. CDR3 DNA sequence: TGCACCAGCAGCTCAGCGACAGGCTCCTACGAGCAGTACTTC. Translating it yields CTSSSATGSYEQYF.

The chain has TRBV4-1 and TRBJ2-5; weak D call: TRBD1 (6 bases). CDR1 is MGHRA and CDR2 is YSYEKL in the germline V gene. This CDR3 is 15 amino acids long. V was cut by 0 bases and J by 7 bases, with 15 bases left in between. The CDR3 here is CASSQDQDSGRTQYF. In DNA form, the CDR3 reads TGCGCCAGCAGCCAAGATCAGGACAGCGGCAGGACCCAGTACTTC.

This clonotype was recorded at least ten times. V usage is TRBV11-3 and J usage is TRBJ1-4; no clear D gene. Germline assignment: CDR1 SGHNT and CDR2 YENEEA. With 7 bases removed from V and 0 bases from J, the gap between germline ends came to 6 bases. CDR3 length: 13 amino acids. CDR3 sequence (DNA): TGTGCCAGCAAGGCAGCAACTAATGAAAAACTGTTTTTT. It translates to CASKAATNEKLFF.

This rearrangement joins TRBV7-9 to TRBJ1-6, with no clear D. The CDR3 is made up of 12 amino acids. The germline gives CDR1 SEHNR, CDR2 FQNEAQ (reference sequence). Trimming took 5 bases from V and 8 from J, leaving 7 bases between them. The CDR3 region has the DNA TGTGCCAGCAGCCACTCGGATTCACCCCTCCACTTT. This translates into CASSHSDSPLHF.

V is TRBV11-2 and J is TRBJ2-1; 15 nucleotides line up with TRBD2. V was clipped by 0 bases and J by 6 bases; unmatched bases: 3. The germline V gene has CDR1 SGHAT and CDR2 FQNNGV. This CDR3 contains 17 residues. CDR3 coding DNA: TGTGCCAGCAGCTTAGAAAGGACTAGCGGGGGGGTCAATGAGCAGTTCTTC. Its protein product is CASSLERTSGGVNEQFF.

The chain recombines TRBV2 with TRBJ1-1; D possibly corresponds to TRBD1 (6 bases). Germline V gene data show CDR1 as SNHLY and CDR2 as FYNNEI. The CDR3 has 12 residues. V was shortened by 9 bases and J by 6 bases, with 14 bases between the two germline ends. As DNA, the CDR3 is TGTGCCAGTGCCGACAGGACCGCTGAAGCTTTCTTT. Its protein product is CASADRTAEAFF.

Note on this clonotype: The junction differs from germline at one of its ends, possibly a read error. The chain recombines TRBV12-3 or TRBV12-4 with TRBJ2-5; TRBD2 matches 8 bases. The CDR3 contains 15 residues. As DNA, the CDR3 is TGTGCCAGCAGTTTAGGAAGAGCGGGGGCAGAGGCCCAGTACTTC. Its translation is CASSLGRAGAEAQYF.

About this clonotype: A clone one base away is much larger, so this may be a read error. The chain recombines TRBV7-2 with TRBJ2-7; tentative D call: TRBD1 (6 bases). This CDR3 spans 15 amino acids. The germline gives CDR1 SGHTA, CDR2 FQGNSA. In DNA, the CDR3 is TGTGCCAGCAGCTCCAGTGGACAGCTCTCCTACGAGCGGTACTTC. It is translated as CASSSSGQLSYERYF.

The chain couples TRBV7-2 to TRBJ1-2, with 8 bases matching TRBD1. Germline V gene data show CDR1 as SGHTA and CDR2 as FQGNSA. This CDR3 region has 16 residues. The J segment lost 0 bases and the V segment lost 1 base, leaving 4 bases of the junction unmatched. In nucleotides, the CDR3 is TGTGCCAGCAGCTTAGAGGGACAGGCCCCTAACTATGGCTACACCTTC. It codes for CASSLEGQAPNYGYTF.

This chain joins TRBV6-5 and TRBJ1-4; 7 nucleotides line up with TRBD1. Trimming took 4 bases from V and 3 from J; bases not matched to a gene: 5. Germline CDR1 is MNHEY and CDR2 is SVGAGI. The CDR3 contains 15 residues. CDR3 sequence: CASSWTGGSNEKLFF. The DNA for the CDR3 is TGTGCCAGCAGTTGGACAGGCGGATCTAATGAAAAACTGTTTTTT.

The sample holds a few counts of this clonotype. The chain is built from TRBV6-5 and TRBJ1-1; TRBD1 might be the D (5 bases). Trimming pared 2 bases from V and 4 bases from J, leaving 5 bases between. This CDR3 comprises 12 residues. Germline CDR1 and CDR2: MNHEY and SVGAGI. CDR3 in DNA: TGTGCCAGCAGTTACGACAGCACTGAAGCTTTCTTT. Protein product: CASSYDSTEAFF.

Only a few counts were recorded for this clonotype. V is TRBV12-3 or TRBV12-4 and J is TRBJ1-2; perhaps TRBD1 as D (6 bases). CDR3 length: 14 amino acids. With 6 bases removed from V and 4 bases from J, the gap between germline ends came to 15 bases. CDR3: CASSPTGSGYGYTF. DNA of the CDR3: TGTGCCAGCAGCCCTACAGGGTCGGGCTATGGCTACACCTTC.

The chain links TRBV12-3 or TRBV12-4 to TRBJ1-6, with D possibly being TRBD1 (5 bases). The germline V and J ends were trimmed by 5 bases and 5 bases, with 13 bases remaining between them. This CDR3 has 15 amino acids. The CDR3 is CASSGGGVNNSPLHF. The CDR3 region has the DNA TGTGCCAGCAGTGGGGGGGGGGTGAATAATTCACCCCTCCACTTT.

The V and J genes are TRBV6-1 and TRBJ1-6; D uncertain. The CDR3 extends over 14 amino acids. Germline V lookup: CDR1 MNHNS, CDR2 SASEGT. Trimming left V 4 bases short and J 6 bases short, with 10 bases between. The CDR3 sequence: CASSVELSNSPLHF. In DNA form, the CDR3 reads TGTGCCAGCAGTGTCGAGTTAAGTAATTCACCCCTCCACTTT.

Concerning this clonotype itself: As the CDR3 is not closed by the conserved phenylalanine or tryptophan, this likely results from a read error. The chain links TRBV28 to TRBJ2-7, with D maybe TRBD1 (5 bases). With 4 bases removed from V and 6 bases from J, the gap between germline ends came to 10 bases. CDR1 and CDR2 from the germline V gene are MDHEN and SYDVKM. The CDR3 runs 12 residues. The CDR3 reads CASSSIGAEQYL. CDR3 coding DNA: TGTGCCAGCAGTTCAATAGGGGCCGAGCAGTACTTA.

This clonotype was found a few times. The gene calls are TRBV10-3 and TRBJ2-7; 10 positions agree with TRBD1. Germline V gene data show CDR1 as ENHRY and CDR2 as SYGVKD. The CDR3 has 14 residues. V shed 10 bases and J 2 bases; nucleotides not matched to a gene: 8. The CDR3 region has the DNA TGTGCCACAGAAGGGACAGGGGATCCCTACGAGCAGTACTTC. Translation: CATEGTGDPYEQYF.

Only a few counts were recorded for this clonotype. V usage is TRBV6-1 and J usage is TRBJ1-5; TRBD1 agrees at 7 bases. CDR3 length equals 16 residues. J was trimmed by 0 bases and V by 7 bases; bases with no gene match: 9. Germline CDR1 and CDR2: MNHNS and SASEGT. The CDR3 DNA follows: TGTGCCAGCAAGAGAAGGACAGGCGATAGCAATCAGCCCCAGCATTTT. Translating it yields CASKRRTGDSNQPQHF.

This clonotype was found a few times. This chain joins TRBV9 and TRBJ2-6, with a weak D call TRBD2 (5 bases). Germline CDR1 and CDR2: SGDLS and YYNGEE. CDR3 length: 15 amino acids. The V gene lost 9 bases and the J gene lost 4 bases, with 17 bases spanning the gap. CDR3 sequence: CATSRDGRGANVLTF. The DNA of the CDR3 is TGTGCCACCTCCCGGGATGGTAGGGGGGCCAACGTCCTGACTTTC.